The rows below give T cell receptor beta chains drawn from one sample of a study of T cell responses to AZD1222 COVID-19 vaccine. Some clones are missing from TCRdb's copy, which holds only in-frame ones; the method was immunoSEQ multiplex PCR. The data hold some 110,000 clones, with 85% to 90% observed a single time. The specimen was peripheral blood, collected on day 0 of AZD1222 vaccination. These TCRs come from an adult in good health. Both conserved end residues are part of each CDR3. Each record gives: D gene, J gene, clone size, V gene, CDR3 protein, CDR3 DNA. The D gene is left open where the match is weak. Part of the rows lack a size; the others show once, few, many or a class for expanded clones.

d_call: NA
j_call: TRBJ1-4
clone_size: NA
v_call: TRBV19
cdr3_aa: CASTQGREKLFF
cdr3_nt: TGTGCCAGTACCCAGGGTAGAGAAAAACTGTTTTTT

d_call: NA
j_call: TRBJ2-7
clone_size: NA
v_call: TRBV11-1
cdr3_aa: CASSSSTGPYEQYF
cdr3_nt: TGTGCCAGCAGCTCGTCGACAGGTCCCTACGAGCAGTACTTC

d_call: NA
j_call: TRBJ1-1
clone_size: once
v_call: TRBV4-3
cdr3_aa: CASSQGPMNTEAFF
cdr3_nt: TGCGCCAGCAGCCAAGGACCGATGAACACTGAAGCTTTCTTT

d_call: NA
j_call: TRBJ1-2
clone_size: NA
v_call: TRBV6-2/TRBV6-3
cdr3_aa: CASSYSNGYGYTF
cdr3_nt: TGTGCCAGCAGTTACTCGAACGGCTATGGCTACACCTTC

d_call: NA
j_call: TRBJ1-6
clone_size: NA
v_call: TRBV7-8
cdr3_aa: CASSLGIRSRIGHNSPLHF
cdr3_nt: TGTGCCAGCAGCTTAGGCATTAGGTCCCGAATAGGGCATAATTCACCCCTCCACTTT

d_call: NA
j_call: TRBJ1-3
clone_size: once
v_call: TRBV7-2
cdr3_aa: CASSLGNTIYF
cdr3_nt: TGTGCCAGCAGCTTAGGAAACACCATATATTTT

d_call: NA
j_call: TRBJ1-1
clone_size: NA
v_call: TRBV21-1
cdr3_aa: CASSKEGGPWTEAFF
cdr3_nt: TGTGCCAGCAGCAAAGAAGGCGGGCCCTGGACTGAAGCTTTCTTT

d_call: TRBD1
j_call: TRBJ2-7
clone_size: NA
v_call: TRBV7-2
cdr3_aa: CASSLRQGAQEQYF
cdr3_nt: TGTGCCAGCAGCTTAAGACAGGGGGCGCAGGAGCAGTACTTC

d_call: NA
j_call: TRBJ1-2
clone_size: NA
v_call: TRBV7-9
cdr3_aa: CASSSSTYGYTF
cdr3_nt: TGTGCCAGCAGCTCGAGTACCTATGGCTACACCTTC

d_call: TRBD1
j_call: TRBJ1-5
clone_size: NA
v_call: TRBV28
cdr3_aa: CASSSTRQGAGNQPQHF
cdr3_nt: TGTGCCAGCAGTTCCACACGACAGGGGGCTGGCAATCAGCCCCAGCATTTT

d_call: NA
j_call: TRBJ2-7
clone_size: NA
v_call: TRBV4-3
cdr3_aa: CASSQDYTLLSYEQYF
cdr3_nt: TGCGCCAGCAGCCAAGATTACACTCTACTTTCCTACGAGCAGTACTTC

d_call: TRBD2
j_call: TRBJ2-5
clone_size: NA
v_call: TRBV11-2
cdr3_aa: CASSSGLAEGQETQYF
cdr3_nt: TGTGCCAGCAGCTCCGGACTAGCTGAGGGCCAAGAGACCCAGTACTTC

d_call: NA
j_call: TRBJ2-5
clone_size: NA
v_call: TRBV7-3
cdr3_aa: CASSPSLGSETQYF
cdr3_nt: TGTGCCAGCAGCCCCTCACTAGGGTCGGAGACCCAGTACTTC

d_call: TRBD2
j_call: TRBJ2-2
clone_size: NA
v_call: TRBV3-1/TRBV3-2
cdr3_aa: CASSQATGTSGNTGELFF
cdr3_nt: TGTGCCAGCAGCCAAGCGACGGGGACTAGCGGTAACACCGGGGAGCTGTTTTTT

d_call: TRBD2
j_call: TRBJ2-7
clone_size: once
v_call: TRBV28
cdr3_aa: CASSSAGTSGSRYEQYF
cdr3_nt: TGTGCCAGCAGTTCCGCCGGGACTAGCGGGAGCAGGTACGAGCAGTACTTC

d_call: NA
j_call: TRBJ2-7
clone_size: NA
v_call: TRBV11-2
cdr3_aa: CASSLGRGVDEQYF
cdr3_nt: TGTGCCAGCAGCCTGGGACGTGGAGTGGACGAGCAGTACTTC

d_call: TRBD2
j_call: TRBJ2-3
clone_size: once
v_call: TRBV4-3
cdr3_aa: CASSWDLGTTTDTQYF
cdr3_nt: TGCGCCAGCAGCTGGGATCTTGGGACTACCACAGATACGCAGTATTTT

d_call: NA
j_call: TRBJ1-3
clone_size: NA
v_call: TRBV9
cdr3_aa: CASSSYDYGNTIYF
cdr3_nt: TGTGCCAGCAGCTCTTACGATTATGGAAACACCATATATTTT

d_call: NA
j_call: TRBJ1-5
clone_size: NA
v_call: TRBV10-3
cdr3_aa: CAISEAVSNQPQHF
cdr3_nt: TGTGCCATCAGTGAGGCAGTGAGCAATCAGCCCCAGCATTTT

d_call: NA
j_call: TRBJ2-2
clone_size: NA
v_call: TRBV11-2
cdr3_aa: CASSLAGTLGTGELFF
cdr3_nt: TGTGCCAGCAGCTTAGCGGGCACCTTGGGGACCGGGGAGCTGTTTTTT

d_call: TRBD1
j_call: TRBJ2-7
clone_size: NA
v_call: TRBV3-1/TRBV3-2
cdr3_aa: CASSQAGGQPYEQYF
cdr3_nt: TGTGCCAGCAGCCAAGCAGGGGGACAGCCCTACGAGCAGTACTTC

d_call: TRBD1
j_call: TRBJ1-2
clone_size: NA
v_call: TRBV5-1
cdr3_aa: CASSLGQGEGYTF
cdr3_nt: TGCGCCAGCAGCTTGGGACAGGGGGAAGGCTACACCTTC

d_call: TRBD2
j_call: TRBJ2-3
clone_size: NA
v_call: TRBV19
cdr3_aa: CASSIDLEGLAGAGDTQYF
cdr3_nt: TGTGCCAGTAGTATAGACTTAGAGGGACTAGCGGGAGCGGGAGATACGCAGTATTTT

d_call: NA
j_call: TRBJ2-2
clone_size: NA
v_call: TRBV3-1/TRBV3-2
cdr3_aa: CASSQVLNTGELFF
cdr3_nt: TGTGCCAGCAGCCAAGTACTAAACACCGGGGAGCTGTTTTTT

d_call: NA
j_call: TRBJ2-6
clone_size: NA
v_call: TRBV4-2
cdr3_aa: CASSQYSDGLNNVLTF
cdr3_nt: TGTGCCAGCAGCCAATACTCGGACGGCCTAAACAACGTCCTGACTTTC

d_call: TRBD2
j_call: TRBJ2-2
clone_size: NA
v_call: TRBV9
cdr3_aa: CASSREGANTGELFF
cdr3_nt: TGTGCCAGCAGTCGGGAGGGCGCGAACACCGGGGAGCTGTTTTTT

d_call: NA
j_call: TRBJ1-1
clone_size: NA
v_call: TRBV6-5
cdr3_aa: CASSYSGSFNTEAFF
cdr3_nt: TGTGCCAGCAGTTACTCGGGGTCTTTTAACACTGAAGCTTTCTTT

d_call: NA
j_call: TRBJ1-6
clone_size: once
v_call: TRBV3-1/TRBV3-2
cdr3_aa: CASSQDRRAGGNSPLHF
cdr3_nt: TGTGCCAGCAGCCAAGATCGAAGGGCTGGGGGTAATTCACCCCTCCACTTT

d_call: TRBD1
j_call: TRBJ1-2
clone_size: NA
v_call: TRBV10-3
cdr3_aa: CAISEWTGGNDGYTF
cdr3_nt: TGTGCCATCAGTGAATGGACAGGGGGAAATGATGGCTACACCTTC

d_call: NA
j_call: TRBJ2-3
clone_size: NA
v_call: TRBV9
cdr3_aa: CASSVQGWEKSTDTQYF
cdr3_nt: TGTGCCAGCAGCGTACAGGGTTGGGAAAAAAGCACAGATACGCAGTATTTT

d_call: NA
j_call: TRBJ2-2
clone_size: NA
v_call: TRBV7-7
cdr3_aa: CASSLGLGTGELFF
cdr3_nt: TGTGCCAGCAGCTTAGGTCTGGGGACCGGGGAGCTGTTTTTT

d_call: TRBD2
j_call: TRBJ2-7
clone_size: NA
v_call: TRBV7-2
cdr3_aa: CASSLHSGSIEQYF
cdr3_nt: TGTGCCAGCAGCCTTCATAGCGGGAGTATCGAGCAGTACTTC

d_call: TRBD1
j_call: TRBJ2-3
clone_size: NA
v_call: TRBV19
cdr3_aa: CASSSTGIGNTQYF
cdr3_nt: TGTGCCAGTAGCTCGACAGGGATAGGAAATACGCAGTATTTT

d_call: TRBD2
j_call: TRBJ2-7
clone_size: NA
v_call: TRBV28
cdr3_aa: CASSLYGEGEQYF
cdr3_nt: TGTGCCAGCAGTTTATACGGGGAGGGCGAGCAGTACTTC

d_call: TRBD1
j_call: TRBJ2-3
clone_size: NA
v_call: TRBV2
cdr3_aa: CATTGGVTQYF
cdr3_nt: TGTGCCACCACAGGGGGAGTTACGCAGTATTTT

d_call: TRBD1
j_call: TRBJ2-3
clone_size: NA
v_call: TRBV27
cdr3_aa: CASSLGTAGDTQYF
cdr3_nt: TGTGCCAGCAGTCTCGGGACAGCAGGAGATACGCAGTATTTT

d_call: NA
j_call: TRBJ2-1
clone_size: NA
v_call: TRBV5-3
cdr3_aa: CARSLLGLLLVEQFF
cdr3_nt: TGTGCCAGAAGCTTGTTGGGACTGTTACTTGTTGAGCAGTTCTTC

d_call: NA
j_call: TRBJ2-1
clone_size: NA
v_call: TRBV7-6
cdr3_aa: CASSSTSGPSNEQFF
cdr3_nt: TGTGCCAGCAGCTCAACCTCAGGGCCCTCCAATGAGCAGTTCTTC

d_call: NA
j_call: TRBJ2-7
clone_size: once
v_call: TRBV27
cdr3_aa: CASSPSLLIEQYF
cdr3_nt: TGTGCCAGCAGCCCTTCGCTCCTCATCGAGCAGTACTTC

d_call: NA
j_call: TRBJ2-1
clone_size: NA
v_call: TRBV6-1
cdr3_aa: CASSDYRAGGSTNEQFF
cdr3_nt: TGTGCCAGCAGTGACTACAGGGCAGGGGGGTCAACCAATGAGCAGTTCTTC

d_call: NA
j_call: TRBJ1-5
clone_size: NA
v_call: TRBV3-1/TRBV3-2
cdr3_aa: CASSLTATPRQPQHF
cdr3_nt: TGTGCCAGCAGCCTAACGGCCACACCTAGGCAGCCCCAGCATTTT

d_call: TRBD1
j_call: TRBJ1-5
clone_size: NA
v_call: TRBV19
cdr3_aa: CASSALRGQSNQPQHF
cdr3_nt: TGTGCCAGTAGTGCTCTCAGGGGGCAGAGCAATCAGCCCCAGCATTTT

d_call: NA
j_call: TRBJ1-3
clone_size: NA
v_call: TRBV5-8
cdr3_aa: CASSPGQRRGNTIYF
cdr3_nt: TGTGCCAGCAGCCCAGGACAGAGAAGGGGAAACACCATATATTTT

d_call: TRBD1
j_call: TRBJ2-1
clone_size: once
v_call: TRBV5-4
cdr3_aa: CASRLDRGEYNEQFF
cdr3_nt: TGTGCCAGCAGATTGGACAGGGGCGAATACAATGAGCAGTTCTTC

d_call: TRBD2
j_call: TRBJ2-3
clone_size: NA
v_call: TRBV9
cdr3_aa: CASSPLAGGPTDTQYF
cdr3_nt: TGTGCCAGCAGCCCCCTGGCGGGGGGGCCAACAGATACGCAGTATTTT

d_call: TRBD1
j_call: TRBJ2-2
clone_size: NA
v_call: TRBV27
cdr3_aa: CASRERGQGKGTGELFF
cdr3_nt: TGTGCCAGCAGAGAGAGGGGACAGGGGAAGGGCACCGGGGAGCTGTTTTTT

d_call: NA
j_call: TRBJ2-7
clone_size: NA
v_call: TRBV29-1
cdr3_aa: CSVVGTYEQYF
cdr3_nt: TGCAGCGTTGTGGGTACCTACGAGCAGTACTTC

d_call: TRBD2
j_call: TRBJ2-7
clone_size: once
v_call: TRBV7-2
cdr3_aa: CASSLGGGPYEQYF
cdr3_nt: TGTGCCAGCAGCTTAGGGGGAGGGCCCTACGAGCAGTACTTC

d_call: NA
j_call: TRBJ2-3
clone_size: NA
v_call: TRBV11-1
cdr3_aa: CASSNRFTDTQYF
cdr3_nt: TGTGCCAGCAGCAACAGGTTCACAGATACGCAGTATTTT

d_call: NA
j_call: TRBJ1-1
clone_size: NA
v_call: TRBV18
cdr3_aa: CASSQQGGTEAFF
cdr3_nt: TGTGCCAGCTCACAGCAGGGAGGGACTGAAGCTTTCTTT

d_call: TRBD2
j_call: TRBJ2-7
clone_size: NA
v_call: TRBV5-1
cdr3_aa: CASSFGSSGSDGQYF
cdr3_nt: TGCGCCAGCAGCTTCGGATCTAGCGGGAGTGATGGGCAGTACTTC

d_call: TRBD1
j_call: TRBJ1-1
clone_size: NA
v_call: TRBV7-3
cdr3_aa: CASSFTGENTEAFF
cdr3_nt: TGTGCCAGCAGCTTTACAGGGGAGAACACTGAAGCTTTCTTT

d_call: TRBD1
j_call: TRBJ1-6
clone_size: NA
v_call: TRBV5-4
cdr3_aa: CASSAGTGVNSPLHF
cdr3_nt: TGTGCCAGCAGCGCGGGGACAGGGGTTAATTCACCCCTCCACTTT

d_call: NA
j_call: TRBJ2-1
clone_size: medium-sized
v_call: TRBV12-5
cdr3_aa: CASGVWGSYNEQFF
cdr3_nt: TGTGCTAGTGGGGTTTGGGGGTCCTACAATGAGCAGTTCTTC

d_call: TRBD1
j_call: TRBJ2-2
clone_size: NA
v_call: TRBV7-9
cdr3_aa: CASSSRGSNTGELFF
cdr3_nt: TGTGCCAGCAGCTCCAGGGGGTCAAACACCGGGGAGCTGTTTTTT

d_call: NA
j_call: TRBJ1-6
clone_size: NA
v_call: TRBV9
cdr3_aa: CASSVGRDPAHSPLHF
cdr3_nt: TGTGCCAGCAGCGTAGGGCGGGACCCGGCGCATTCACCCCTCCACTTT

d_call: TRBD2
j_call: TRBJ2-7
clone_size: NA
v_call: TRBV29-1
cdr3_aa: CSVGGLAGIYEQYF
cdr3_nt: TGCAGCGTCGGGGGACTAGCGGGCATCTACGAGCAGTACTTC